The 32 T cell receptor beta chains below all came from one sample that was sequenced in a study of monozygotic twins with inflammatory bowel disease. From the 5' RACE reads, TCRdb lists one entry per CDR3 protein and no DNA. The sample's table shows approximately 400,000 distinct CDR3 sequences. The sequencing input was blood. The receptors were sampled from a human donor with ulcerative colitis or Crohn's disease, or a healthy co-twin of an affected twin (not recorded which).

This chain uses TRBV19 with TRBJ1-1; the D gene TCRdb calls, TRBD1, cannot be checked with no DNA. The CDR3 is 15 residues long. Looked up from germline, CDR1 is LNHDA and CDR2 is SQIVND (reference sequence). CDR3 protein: CASSAPTGVNTEAFF.

The CDR3 is CASSLDSGRSTDTQYF. This chain joins TRBV7-2 and TRBJ2-3; checking the TCRdb D call of TRBD2 is not possible without DNA. Per the germline V gene, CDR1 is SGHTA and CDR2 is FQGNSA. The CDR3 consists of 16 residues.

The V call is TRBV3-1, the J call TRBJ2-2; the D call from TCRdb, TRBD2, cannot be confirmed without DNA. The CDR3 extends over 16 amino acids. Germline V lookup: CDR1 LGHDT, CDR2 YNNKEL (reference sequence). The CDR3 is CASSQGLATNTGELFF.

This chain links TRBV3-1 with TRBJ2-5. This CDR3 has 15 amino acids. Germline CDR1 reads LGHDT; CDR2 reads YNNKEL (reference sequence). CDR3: CASSPRRPYQETQYF.

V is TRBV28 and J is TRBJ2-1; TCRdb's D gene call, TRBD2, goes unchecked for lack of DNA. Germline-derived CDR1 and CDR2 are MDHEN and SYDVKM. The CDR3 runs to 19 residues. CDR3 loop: CASSFRRGSGRSGGNEQFF.

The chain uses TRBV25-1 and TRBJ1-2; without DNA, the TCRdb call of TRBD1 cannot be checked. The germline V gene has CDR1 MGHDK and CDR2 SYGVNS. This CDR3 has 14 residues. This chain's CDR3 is CASSPGTFYYGYTF.

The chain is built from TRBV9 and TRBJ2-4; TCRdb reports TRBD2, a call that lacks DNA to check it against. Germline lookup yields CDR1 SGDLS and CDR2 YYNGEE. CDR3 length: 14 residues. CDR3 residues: CASSVGTGGNIQYF.

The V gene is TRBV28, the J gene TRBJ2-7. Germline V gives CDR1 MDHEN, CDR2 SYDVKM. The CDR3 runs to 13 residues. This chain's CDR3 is CASRPMEYYEQYF.

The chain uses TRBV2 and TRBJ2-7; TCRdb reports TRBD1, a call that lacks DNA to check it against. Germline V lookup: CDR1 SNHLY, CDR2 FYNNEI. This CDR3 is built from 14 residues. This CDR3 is CASIKGGGSYEQYF.

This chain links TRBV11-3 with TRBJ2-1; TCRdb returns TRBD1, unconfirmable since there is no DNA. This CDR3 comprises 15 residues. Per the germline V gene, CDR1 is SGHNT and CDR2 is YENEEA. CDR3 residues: CASSRGGNAEDEQFF.

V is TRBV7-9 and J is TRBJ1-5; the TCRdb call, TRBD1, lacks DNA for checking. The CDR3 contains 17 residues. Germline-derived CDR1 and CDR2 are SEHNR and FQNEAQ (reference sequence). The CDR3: CASSLVGDRASNQPQHF.

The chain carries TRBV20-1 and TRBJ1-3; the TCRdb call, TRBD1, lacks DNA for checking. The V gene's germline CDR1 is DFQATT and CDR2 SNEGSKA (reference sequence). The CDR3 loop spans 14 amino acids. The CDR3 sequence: CSAREGQSGNTIYF.

CDR3 loop: CASSSRGNTGELFF. This rearrangement joins TRBV13 to TRBJ2-2; TCRdb returns TRBD1, unconfirmable since there is no DNA. CDR1 is PRHDT, CDR2 FYEKMQ, per germline (reference sequence). CDR3 size: 14 residues.

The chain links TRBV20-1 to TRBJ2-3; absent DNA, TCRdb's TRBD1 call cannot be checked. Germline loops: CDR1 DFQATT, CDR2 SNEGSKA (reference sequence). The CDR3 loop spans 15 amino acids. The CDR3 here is CSAQNRGGEIDTQYF.

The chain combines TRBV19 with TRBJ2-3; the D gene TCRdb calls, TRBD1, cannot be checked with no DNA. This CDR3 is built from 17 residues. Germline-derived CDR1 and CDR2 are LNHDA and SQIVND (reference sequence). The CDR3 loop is CASSRPRGGRGTDTQYF.

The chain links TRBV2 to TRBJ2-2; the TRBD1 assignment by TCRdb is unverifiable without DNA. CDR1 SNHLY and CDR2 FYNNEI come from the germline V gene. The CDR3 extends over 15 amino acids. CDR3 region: CASTNRGLGAGELFF.

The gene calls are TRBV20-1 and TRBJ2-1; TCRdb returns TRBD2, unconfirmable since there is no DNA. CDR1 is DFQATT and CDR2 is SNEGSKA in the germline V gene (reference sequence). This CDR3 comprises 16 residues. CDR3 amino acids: CSARGEGRVSLDEQFF.

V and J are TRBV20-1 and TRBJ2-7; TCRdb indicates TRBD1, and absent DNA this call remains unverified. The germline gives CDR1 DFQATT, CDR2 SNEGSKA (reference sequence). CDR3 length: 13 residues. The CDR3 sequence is CSAYRDGAYEQYF.

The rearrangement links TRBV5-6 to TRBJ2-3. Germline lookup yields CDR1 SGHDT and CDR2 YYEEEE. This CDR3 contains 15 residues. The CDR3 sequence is CASSSYATSTDTQYF.

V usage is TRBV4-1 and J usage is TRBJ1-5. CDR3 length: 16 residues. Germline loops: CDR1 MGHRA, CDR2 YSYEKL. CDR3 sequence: CASSHYHSDLNQPQHF.

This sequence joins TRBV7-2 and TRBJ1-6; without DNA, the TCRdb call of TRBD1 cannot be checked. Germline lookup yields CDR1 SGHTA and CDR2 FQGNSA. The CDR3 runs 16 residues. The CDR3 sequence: CASSLRRDNHNSPLHF.

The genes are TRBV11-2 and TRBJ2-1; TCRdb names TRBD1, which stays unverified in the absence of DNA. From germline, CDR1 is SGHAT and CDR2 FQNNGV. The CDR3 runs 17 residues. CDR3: CASSLFSGTGSYNEQFF.

CDR3 sequence: CASSLSGQGPREQYF. The V gene is TRBV28, the J gene TRBJ2-7; TCRdb lists TRBD1, though no DNA is available to test this call. This CDR3 region has 15 residues. Germline V CDR1 and CDR2: MDHEN, SYDVKM.

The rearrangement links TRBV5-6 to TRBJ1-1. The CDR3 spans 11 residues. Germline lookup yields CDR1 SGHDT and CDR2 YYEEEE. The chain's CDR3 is CASSLRNVWDF.

Here the CDR3 reads CASSLEGVGAGNTIYF. The V call is TRBV5-1, the J call TRBJ1-3. CDR1 and CDR2 (germline): SGHRS, YFSETQ. The CDR3 is made up of 16 amino acids.

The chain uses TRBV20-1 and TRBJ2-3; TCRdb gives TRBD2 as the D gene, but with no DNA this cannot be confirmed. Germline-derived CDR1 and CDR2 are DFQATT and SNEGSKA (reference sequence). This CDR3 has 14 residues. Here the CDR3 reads CSKLAGDSTDTQYF.

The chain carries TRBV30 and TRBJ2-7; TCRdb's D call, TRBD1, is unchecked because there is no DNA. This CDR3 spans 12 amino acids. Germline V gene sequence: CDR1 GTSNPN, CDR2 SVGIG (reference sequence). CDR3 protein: CAWSYLGGEQYF.

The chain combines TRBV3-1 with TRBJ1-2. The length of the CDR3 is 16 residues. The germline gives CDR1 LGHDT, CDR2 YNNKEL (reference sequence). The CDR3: CASSQDGDGAYYGYTF. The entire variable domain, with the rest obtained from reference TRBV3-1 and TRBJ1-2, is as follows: DTAVSQTPKYLVTQMGNDKSIKCEQNLGHDTMYWYKQDSKKFLKIMFSYNNKELIINETVPNRFSPKSPDKAHLNLHINSLELGDSAVYFCASSQDGDGAYYGYTFGSGTRLTVV.

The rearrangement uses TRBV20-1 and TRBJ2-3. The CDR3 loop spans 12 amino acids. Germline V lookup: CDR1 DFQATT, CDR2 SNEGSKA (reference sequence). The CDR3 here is CSASWISDTQYF.

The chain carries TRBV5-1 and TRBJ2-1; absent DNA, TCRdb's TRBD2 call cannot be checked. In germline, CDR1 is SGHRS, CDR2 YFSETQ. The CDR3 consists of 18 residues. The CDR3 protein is CASSLRASGGPSYNEQFF.

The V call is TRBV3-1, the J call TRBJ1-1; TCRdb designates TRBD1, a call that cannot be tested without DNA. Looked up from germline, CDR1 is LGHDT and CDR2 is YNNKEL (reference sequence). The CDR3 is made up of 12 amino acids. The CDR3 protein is CASSHGTGEAFF.

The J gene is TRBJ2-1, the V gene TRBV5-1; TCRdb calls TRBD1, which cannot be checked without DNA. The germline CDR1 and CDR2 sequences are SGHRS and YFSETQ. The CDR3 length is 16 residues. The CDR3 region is CASSLVPSTGNNEQFF.